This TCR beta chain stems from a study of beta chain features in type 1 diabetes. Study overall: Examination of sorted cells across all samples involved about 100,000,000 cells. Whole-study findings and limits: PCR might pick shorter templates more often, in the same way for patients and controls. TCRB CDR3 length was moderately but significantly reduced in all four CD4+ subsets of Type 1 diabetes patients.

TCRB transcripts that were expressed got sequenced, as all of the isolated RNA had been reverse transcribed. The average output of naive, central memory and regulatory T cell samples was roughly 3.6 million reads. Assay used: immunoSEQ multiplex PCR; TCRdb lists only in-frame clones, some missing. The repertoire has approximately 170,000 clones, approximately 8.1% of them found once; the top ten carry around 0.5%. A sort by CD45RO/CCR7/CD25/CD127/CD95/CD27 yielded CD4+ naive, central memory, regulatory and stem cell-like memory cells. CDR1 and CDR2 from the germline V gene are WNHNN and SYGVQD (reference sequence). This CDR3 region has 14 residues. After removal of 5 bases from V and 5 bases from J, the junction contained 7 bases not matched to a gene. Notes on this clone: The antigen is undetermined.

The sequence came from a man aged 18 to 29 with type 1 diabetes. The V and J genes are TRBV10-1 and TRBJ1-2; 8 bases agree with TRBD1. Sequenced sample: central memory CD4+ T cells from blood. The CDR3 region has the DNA TGCGCCAGCAGTCCGGGACAGGTTTTTTATGGCTACACCTTC. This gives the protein CASSPGQVFYGYTF.